This T cell receptor (beta chain) was recovered during a study of identical twins. Germline CDR1 KGHDR, CDR2 SFDVKD. The CDR3 has 15 residues. J was trimmed by 6 bases and V by 5 bases; bases with no gene match: 10. TCRdb fed the 5' RACE reads into MiXCR, producing one record per CDR3 protein. Altogether about 1.7 million distinct CDR3 sequences are present, about 31% being singletons, with the ten largest covering 0.25% to 0.3%. V is TRBV24-1 and J is TRBJ2-3, with 7 bases aligning to TRBD2. Specimen: cord blood. The clonotype originates from a newborn girl in good health. Here the CDR3 reads CATSAPSAGVDTQYF. The DNA of the CDR3 is TGTGCCACCAGTGCTCCCTCGGCGGGGGTTGATACGCAGTATTTT.